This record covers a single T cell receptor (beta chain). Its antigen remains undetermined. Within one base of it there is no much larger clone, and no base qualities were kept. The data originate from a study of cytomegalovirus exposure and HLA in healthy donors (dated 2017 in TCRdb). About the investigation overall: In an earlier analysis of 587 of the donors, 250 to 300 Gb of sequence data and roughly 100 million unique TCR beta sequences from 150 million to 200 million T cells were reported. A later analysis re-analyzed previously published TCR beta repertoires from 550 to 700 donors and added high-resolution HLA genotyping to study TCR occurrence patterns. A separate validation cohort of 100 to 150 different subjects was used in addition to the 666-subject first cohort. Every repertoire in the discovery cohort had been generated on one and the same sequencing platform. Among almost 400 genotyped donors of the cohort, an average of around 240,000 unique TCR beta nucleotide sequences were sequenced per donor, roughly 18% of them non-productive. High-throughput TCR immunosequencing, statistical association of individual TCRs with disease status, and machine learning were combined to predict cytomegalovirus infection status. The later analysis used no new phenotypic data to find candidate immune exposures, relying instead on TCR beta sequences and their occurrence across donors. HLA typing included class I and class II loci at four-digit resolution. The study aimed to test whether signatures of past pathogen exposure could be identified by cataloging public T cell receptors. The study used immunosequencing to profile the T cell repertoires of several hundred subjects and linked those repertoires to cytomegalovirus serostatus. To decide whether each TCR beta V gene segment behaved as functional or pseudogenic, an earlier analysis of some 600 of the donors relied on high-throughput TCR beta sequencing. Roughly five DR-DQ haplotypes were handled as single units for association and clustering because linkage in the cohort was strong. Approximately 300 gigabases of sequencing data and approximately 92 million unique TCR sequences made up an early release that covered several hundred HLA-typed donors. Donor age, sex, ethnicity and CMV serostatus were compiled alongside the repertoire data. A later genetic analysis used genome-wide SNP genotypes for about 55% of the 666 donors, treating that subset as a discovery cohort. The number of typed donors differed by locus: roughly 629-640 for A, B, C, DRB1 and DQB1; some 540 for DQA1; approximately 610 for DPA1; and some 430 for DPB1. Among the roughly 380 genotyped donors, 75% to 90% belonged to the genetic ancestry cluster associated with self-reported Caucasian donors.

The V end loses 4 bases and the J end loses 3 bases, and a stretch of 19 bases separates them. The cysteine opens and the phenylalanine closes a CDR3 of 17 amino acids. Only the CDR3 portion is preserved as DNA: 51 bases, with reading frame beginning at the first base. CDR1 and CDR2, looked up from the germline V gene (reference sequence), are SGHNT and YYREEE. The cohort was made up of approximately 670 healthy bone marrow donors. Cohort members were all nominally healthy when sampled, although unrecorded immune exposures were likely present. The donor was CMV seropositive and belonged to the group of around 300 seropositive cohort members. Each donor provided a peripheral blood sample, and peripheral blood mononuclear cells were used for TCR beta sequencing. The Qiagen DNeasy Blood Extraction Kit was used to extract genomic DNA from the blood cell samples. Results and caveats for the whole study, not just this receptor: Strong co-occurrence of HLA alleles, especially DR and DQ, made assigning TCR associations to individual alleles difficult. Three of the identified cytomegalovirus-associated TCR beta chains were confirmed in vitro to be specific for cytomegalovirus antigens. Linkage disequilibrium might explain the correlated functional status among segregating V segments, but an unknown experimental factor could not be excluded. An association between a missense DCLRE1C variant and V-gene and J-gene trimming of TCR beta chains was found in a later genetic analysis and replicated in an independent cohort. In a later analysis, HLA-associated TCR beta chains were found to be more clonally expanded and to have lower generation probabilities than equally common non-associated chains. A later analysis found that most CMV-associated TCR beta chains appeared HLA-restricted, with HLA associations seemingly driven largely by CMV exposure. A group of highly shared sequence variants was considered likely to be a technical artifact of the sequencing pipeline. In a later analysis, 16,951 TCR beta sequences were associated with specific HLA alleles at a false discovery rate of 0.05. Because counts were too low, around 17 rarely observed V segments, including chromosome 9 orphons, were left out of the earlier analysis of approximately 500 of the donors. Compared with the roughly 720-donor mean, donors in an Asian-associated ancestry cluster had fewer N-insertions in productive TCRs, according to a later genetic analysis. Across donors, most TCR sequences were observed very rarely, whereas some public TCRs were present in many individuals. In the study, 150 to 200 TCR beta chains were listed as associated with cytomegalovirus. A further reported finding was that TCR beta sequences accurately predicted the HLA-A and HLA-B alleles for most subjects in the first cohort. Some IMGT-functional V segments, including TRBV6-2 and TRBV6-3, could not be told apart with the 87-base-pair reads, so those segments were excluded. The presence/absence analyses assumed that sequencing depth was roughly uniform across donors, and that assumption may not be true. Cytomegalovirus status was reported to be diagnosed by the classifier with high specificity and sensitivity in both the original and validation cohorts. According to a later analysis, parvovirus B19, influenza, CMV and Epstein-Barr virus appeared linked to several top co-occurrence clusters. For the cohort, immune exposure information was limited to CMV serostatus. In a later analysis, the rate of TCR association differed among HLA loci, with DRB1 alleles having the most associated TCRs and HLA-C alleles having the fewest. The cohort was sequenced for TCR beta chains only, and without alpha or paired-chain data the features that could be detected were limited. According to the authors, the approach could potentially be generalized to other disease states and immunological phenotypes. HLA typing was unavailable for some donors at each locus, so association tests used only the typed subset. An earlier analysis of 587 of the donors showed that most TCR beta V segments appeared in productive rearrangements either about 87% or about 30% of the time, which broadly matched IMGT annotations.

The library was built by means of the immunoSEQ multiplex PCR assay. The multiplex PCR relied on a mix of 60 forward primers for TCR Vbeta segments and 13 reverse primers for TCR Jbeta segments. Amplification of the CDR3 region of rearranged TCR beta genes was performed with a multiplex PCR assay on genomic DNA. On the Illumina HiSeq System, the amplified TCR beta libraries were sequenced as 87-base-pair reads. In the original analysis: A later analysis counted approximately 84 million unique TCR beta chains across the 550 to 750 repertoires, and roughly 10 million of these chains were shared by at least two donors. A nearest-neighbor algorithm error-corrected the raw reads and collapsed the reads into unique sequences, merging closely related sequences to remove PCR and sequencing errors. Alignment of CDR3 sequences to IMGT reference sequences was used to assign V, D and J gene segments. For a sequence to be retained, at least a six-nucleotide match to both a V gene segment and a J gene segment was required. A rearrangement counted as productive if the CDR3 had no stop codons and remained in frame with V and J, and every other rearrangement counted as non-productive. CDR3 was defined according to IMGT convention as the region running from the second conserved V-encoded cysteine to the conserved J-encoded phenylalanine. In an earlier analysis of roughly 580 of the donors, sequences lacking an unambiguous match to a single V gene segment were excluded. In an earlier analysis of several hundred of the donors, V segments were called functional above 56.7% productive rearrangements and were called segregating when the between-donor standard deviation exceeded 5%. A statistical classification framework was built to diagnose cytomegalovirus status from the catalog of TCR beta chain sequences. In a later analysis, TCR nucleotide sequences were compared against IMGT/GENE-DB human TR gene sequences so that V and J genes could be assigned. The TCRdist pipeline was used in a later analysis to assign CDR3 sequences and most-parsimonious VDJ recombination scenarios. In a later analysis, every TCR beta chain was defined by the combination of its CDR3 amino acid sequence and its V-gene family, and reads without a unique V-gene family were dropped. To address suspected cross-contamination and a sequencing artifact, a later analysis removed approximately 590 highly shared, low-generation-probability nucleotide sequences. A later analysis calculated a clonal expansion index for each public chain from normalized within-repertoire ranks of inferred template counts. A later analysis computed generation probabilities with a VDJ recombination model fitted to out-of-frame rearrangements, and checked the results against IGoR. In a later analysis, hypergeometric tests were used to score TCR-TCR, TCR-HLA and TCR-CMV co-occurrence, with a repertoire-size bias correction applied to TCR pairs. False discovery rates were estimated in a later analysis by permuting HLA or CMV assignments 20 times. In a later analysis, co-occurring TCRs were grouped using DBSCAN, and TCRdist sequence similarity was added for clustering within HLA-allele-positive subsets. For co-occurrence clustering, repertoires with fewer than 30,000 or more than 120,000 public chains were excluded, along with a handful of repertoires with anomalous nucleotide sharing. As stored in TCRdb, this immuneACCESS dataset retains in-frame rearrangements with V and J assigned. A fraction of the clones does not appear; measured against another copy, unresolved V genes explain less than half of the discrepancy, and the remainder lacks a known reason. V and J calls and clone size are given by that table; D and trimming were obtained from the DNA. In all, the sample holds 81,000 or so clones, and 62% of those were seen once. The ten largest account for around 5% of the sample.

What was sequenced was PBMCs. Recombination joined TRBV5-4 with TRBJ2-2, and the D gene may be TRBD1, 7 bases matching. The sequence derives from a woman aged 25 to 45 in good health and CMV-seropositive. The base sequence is TGTGCCAGCAGCCTGTCAGAGGGGGGACAGTACACCGGGGAGCTGTTTTTT. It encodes CASSLSEGGQYTGELFF.